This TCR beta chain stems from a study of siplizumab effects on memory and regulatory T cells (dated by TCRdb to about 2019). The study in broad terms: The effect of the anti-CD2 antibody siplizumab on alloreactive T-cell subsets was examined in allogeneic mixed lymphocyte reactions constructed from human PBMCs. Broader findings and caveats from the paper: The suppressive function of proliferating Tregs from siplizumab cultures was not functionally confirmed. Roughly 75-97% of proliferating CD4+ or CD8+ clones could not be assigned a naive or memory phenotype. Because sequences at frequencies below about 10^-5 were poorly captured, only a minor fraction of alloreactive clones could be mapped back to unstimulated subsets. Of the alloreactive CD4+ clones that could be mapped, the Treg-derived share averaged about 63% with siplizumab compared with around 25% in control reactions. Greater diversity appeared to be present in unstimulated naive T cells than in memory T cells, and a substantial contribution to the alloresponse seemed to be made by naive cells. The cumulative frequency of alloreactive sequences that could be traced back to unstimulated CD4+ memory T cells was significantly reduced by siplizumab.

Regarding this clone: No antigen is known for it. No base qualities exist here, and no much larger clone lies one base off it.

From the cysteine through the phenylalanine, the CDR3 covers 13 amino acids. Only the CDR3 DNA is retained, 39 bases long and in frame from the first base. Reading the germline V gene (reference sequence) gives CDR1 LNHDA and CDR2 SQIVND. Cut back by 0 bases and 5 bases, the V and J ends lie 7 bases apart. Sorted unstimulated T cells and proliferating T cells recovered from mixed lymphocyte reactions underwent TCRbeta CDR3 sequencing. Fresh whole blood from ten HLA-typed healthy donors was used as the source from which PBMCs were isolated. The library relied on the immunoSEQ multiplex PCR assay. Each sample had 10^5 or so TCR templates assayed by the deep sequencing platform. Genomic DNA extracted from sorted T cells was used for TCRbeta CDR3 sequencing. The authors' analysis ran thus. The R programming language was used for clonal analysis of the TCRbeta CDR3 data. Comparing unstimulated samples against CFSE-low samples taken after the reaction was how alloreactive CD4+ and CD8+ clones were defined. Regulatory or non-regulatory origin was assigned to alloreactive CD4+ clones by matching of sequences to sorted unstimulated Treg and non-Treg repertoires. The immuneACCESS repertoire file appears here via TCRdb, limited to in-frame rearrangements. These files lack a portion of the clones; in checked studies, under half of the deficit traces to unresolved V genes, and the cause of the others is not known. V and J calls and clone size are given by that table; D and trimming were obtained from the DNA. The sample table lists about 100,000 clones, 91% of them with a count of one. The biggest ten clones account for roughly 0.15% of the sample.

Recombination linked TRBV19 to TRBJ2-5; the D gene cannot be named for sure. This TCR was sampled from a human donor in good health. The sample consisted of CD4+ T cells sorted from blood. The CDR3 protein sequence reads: CASSIDQAETQYF. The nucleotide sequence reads TGTGCCAGTAGTATAGATCAGGCGGAGACCCAGTACTTC.